This note documents a single TCR beta chain sequence. The CDR3 sequence is 12 residues long. Trimming cost V 3 bases and J 8 bases, with 10 bases left between them. Germline V gene lookup returns CDR1 SGHAT and CDR2 FQNNGV. TCRdb keeps only in-frame clones here, not all; method: immunoSEQ multiplex PCR. The sample carries nearly 70,000 clones, roughly 95% recorded once. The sequenced sample consisted of PBMCs. The chain has TRBV11-2 and TRBJ1-1; D remains ambiguous. This clonotype originated in a man aged 35 to 55 with rheumatoid arthritis. The CDR3 DNA reads TGTGCCAGCAGCTTCAAGTGGACCGAAGCTTTCTTT. Amino acids: CASSFKWTEAFF.